Here is one T cell receptor (beta chain) with its context. Its recognized antigen is unknown. Being one base from a much bigger clone, this may be a read error. CDR1 and CDR2 are read off the germline V gene (reference sequence) as GTSNPN and SVGIG. The CDR3, from cysteine to phenylalanine, totals 13 residues. The retained sequence is limited to the CDR3, 39 bases, with the frame set at the first base. The data were obtained in a study of regulatory T cells in long-lasting Graves disease (dated by TCRdb to 2020 to 2022). For context, the study as a whole: Persistent Graves' disease meant more than 5 years of antithyroid drug treatment with TSH receptor autoantibodies that stayed positive. Patients with persistent Graves' disease were compared with patients with newly diagnosed Graves' disease using TCR sequencing and RNA sequencing of peripheral blood. A total of about 33 samples underwent TCR sequencing, from some 13 patients with persistent Graves' disease and some 20 patients with newly diagnosed Graves' disease. On average, persistent Graves' disease patients in the clinical cohort had been on antithyroid drugs for approximately ten years. The study took place in China and was registered as a clinical trial. What the work shows at the level of the full study, not this receptor alone: A larger number of public clonotypes was shared among persistent patients (around 2,700) than among newly diagnosed patients (roughly 930). Sequencing and analysis were limited to the TCR beta chain. Preferential use of TRBV28, TRBJ1-2 and TRBJ2-5 was observed in persistent disease, whereas TRBV20-1 and TRBJ2-1 were favored in newly diagnosed disease. The study examined only peripheral blood because the primary lesion, thyroid tissue, could not be accessed. Compared with newly diagnosed patients, patients with persistent Graves' disease had lower TCR Shannon entropy and fewer highly expanded clones, which suggests clonal expansion. As a limitation, the authors acknowledged that the small sample size may reduce accuracy.

Receptors were amplified or captured by multiplex PCR. Sequencing was performed on an Illumina HiSeq 4000. CDR3 regions were amplified by Arm-PCR with iRepertoire HTBI primers to construct TCR beta libraries. PCR products were gel purified before sequencing. Per the original workflow: Gene usage analysis of CDR3 amino acid clonotypes relied on the approximately 60 TRBV and about 15 TRBJ segments identified across samples. COPE and FqMerger were used to merge filtered high-quality paired reads into contigs. BLAST was used to align contigs to the IMGT TRBV, TRBD and TRBJ reference genes, and CDR3 was defined following IMGT. Any clonotype with a frequency above 0.1% was classified as a highly expanded clone. Shannon entropy served as the measure of repertoire diversity, while the Gini coefficient captured V-J evenness. Public clonotypes were defined as clonotypes shared by more than one individual. TCRdb handled the public reads itself, with Q25 trimming in fastp and clone calling in MiXCR, and kept productive beta chains. Every CDR3 protein is listed once, alongside the most common genes and DNA of its rows. It is TCRdb's table, rather than the study itself, that gives the V and J calls and clone size. The sample includes roughly 450,000 distinct CDR3 sequences, with 23% observed a single time. The ten largest account for about 26% of the sample.

The time point label for this specimen denotes: persistent/refractory GD, antithyroid drugs over 5 years with positive TRAb. For both TCR sequencing and RNA sequencing, RNA was extracted from PBMCs using TRIzol. The diagnosis of Graves' disease followed American Thyroid Association guidelines. The patients came from an endocrinology department in Xi'an, China. Each patient gave approximately 10 milliliters of peripheral blood, collected in an EDTA anticoagulant tube. Ficoll Paque Plus density gradient separation was used to isolate PBMCs, and no further T cell sorting was done. An Agilent 2100 Bioanalyzer and agarose gel were used to assess RNA quality, and a NanoDrop 2000 was used to measure RNA concentration.

This receptor was identified in a female donor with Graves disease. The V and J segments used are TRBV30 and TRBJ1-6, with the identity of the D gene unclear. Sequenced material: peripheral blood mononuclear cells (PBMCs), taken when the disease was refractory, from a patient treated with antithyroid drugs. CDR3 reads: CAWCVMQNSPLHF. The DNA reads TGTGCCTGGTGTGTAATGCAGAATTCACCCCTCCACTTT. When the CDR3 is completed using the reference TRBV30 and TRBJ1-6 genes on either side, the full variable domain is SQTIHQWPATLVQPVGSPLSLECTVEGTSNPNLYWYRQAAGRGLQLLFYSVGIGQISSEVPQNLSASRPQDRQFILSSKKLLLSDSGFYLCAWCVMQNSPLHFGNGTRLTVT.